This T cell receptor (beta chain) was identified during a study of T-cell reconstitution after alpha-beta-depleted transplantation in children. This CDR3 spans 15 amino acids. The V and J ends lost 0 bases and 6 bases respectively, with 11 bases between them. Germline CDR1 is SSHAT and CDR2 is FNYEAQ (reference sequence). Unique molecular identifiers tagged the TCRbeta library. MiXCR was run by TCRdb on the PCR reads, yielding one entry per CDR3 protein. The sample yields 300,000 to 350,000 distinct CDR3 sequences, 23% seen once. The chain links TRBV7-7 to TRBJ2-2; D might be TRBD1 or TRBD2, each matching 5 bases. The TCR originated in a male patient under 18 who had a stem cell transplant for acute lymphoblastic leukemia, so the T cells may come from the graft donor. The sequenced sample was PBMCs, mostly from graft donor cells, obtained 180 days after TCRalphabeta/CD19-depleted stem cell transplant. CDR3 sequence: CASSLAGPSSGELFF. The CDR3 bases are TGTGCCAGCAGCTTAGCGGGACCCTCGTCCGGGGAGCTGTTTTTT.